This TCR beta chain emerged from a study of post-analysis software for immune sequencing data. About the study: Disease courses included relapsing-remitting, secondary progressive and progressive-relapsing multiple sclerosis. General study points: Strong co-clustering by F measure was seen for same-batch samples. Significantly lower normalized Chao1 diversity was found in patients with multiple sclerosis relative to controls. There were roughly 5 TRBV segments more frequent in patients than controls, and TRBV5-6, TRBV5-1 and TRBV20-1 were among them.

Comments on this clonotype: Its antigen is unidentified.

The TCR beta cDNA libraries carried unique molecular identifiers. The T cell input of roughly 0.9 to 10 million gave about 500,000 cDNA molecules. From the PCR reads, TCRdb called clonotypes with MiXCR, one entry per CDR3 protein. The profile shows about 500,000 distinct CDR3 sequences, over 35% of them singletons. With 4 bases removed from V and 10 bases from J, the gap between germline ends came to 13 bases. CDR1 is KGHDR and CDR2 is SFDVKD in the germline V gene. CDR3 length equals 13 residues. J is TRBJ2-1 and V is TRBV24-1; D might be TRBD1 (7 bases). This TCR derives from a girl aged 10 to 17 with multiple sclerosis. The sequenced sample consisted of blood. As DNA, the CDR3 is TGTGCCACCAGTGACCGACAGGGAGGCGAGCAGTTCTTC. Translation gives CATSDRQGGEQFF.